The clone carrying this T cell receptor (beta chain) appeared a few times. What it binds is not known. The record originates from a study of cytomegalovirus exposure and HLA in healthy donors. Study-wide findings and caveats: Researchers catalogued some 160 TCR beta chains as cytomegalovirus-associated.

Clones were read by immunoSEQ multiplex PCR, and TCRdb kept only the in-frame ones, dropping some. The repertoire includes more than 200,000 clones, less than 95% of them detected once, and 2.5% to 3.5% sits in the top ten. The approximately 130-subject validation cohort, separate from the approximately 630-subject first cohort, included the donors. The TCR sequence derives from a woman younger than 45 in good health and CMV-seronegative. The sequenced sample consisted of PBMCs.

The CDR3 spells CASSIGHRDSQPQHF. The CDR3 coding sequence is TGTGCCAGTAGTATAGGACACAGGGATAGTCAGCCCCAGCATTTT. The chain carries TRBV19 and TRBJ1-5, with D possibly being TRBD1 (6 bases). From germline, CDR1 is LNHDA and CDR2 SQIVND (reference sequence). V was pared by 1 base and J by 6 bases, with 13 bases between. The CDR3 spans 15 residues. Supplemented by reference TRBV19 and TRBJ1-5, the full variable domain reads DGGITQSPKYLFRKEGQNVTLSCEQNLNHDAMYWYRQDPGQGLRLIYYSQIVNDFQKGDIAEGYSVSREKKESFPLTVTSAQKNPTAFYLCASSIGHRDSQPQHFGDGTRLSIL.